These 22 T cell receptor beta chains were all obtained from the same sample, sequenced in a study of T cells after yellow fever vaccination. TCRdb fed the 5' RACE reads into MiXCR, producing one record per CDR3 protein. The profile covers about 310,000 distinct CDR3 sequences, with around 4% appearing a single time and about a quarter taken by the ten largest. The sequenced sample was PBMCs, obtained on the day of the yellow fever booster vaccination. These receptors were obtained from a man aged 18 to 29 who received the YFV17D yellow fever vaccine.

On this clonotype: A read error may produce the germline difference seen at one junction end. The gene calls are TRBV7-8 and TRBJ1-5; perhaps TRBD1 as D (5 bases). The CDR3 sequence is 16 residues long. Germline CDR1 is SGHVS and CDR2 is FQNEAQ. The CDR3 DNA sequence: TGTGCCAGCAGCCAAAATATAGGGGCTCGCAATCAGCCCCAGAATTTT. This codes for CASSQNIGARNQPQNF.

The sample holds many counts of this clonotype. The CDR3 sequence is CASSRLGGKDEAFF. In DNA form, the CDR3 reads TGTGCCAGCAGCCGACTTGGAGGGAAGGATGAAGCTTTCTTT. This sequence joins TRBV14 and TRBJ1-1, with unresolved D. The V and J ends lost 4 bases and 7 bases respectively, with 16 bases between them. The length of the CDR3 is 14 residues. In germline, CDR1 is SGHDN, CDR2 FVKESK.

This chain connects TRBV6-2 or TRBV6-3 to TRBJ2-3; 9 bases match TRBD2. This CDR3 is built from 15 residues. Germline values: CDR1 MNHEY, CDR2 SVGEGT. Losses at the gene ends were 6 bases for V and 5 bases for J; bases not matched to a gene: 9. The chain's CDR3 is CASSPPAGGLDTQYF. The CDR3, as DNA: TGTGCCAGCAGCCCCCCCGCGGGGGGGCTAGATACGCAGTATTTT.

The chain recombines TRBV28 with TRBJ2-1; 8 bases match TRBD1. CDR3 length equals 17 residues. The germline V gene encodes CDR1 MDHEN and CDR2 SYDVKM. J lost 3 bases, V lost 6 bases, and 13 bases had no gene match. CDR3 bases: TGTGCCAGCAGCCCCGGACAGGGCCGTCCGAGCTACAATGAGCAGTTCTTC. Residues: CASSPGQGRPSYNEQFF.

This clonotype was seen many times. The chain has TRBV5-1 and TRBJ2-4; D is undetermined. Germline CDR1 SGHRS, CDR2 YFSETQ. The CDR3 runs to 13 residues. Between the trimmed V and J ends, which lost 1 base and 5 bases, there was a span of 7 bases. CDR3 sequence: CASSLNGENIQYF. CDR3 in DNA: TGCGCCAGCAGCTTGAACGGAGAAAACATTCAGTACTTC.

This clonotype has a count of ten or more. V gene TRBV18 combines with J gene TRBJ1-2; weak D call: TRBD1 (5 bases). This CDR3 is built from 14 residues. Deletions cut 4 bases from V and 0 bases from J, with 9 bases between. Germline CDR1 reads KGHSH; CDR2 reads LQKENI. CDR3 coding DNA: TGTGCCAGCTCACTTATGACAGCTAACTATGGCTACACCTTC. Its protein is CASSLMTANYGYTF.

CDR3 protein: CASSRRLGQDKDTEAFF. The CDR3 DNA sequence: TGTGCCAGCAGTCGCAGACTAGGACAGGATAAAGACACTGAAGCTTTCTTT. The rearrangement uses TRBV12-3 or TRBV12-4 and TRBJ1-1; 7 positions agree with TRBD1. The length of the CDR3 is 17 residues. After removal of 5 bases from V and 3 bases from J, the junction contained 15 bases not matched to a gene.

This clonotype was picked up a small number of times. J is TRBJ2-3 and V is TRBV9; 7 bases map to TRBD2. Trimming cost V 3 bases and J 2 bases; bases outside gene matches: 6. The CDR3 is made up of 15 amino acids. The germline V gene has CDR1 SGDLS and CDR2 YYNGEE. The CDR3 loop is CASSASGEVTDTQYF. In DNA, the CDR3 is TGTGCCAGCAGCGCTAGCGGCGAGGTCACAGATACGCAGTATTTT.

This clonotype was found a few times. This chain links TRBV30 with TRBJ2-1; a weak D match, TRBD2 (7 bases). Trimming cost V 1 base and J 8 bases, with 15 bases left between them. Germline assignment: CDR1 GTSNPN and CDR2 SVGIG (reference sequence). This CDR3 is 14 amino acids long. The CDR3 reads CAWSASGAGDEQFF. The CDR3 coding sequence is TGTGCCTGGAGTGCGAGCGGGGCAGGGGATGAGCAGTTCTTC.

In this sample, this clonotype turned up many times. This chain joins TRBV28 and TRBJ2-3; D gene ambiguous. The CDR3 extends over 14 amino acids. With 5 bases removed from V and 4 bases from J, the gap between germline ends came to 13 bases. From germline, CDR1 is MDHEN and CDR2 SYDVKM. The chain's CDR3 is CASSDNTQPDTQYF. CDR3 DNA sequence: TGTGCCAGCAGTGATAACACCCAACCAGATACGCAGTATTTT.

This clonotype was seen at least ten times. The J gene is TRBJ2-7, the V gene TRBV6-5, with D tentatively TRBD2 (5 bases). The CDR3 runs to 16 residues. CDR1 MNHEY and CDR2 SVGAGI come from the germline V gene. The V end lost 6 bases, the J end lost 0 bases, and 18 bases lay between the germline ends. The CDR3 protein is CASSPSRAGGSYEQYF. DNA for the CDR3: TGTGCCAGCAGCCCATCGAGGGCAGGCGGCTCCTACGAGCAGTACTTC.

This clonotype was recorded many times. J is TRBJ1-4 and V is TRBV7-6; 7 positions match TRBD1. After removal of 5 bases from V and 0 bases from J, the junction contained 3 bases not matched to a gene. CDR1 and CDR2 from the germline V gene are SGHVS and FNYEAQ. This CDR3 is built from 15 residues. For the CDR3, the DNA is TGTGCCAGCAGCCCAGGGACAGCAACTAATGAAAAACTGTTTTTT. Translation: CASSPGTATNEKLFF. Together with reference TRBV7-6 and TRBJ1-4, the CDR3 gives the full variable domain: GAGVSQSPRYKVTKRGQDVALRCDPISGHVSLYWYRQALGQGPEFLTYFNYEAQQDKSGLPNDRFSAERPEGSISTLTIQRTEQRDSAMYRCASSPGTATNEKLFFGSGTQLSVL.

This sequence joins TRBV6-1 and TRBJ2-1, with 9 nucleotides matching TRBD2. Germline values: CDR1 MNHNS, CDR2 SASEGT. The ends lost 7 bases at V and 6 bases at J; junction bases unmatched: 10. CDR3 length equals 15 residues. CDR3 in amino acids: CASTILAGHGNEQFF. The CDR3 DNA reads TGTGCCAGCACCATTCTAGCGGGGCATGGCAATGAGCAGTTCTTC.

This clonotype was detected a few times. The CDR3 here is CASSLAWDRVTKNIQYF. In nucleotides, the CDR3 is TGCGCCAGCAGCTTGGCCTGGGACAGAGTGACCAAAAACATTCAGTACTTC. This chain uses TRBV5-1 with TRBJ2-4, with 7 nucleotides matching TRBD1. Germline CDR1 reads SGHRS; CDR2 reads YFSETQ. The CDR3 has 17 residues. Trimming removed 0 bases from V and 2 bases from J; junction bases left unmatched: 8.

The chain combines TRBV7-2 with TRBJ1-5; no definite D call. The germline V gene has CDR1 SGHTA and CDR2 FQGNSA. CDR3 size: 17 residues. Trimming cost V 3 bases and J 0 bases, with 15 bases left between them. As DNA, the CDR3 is TGTGCCAGCAGCTTCGCGATAGGGCGCCATAGCAATCAGCCCCAGCATTTT. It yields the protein CASSFAIGRHSNQPQHF.

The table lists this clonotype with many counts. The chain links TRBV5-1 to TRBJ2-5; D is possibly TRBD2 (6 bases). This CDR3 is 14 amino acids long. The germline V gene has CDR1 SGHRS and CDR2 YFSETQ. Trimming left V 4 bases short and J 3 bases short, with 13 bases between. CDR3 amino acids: CASSLGGTEETQYF. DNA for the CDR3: TGCGCCAGCAGCCTTGGGGGGACGGAAGAGACCCAGTACTTC.

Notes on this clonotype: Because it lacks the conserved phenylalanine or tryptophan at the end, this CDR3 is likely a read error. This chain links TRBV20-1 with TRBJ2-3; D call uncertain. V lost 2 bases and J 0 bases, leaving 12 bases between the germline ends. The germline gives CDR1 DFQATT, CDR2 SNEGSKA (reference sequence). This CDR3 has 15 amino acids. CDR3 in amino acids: CSARRDTSSTDTQYI. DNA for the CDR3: TGCAGTGCTAGACGCGACACGTCTAGCACAGATACGCAGTATATT.

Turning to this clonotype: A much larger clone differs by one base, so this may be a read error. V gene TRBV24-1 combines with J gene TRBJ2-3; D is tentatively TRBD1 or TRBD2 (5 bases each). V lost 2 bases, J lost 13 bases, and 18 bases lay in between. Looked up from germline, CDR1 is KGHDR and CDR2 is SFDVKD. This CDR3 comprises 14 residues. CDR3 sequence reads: CATSDSRPGRQKYF. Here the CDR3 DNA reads TGTGCCACCAGTGATTCACGCCCGGGACGTCAGAAGTATTTT.

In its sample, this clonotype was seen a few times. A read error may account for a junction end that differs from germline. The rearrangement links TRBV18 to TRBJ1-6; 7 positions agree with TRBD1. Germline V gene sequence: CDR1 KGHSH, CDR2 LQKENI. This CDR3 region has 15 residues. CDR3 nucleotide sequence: TGTGCCAGCTCACCTAGGGACAGCCAAGTTTCATCCCTCCACTTT. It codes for CASSPRDSQVSSLHF.

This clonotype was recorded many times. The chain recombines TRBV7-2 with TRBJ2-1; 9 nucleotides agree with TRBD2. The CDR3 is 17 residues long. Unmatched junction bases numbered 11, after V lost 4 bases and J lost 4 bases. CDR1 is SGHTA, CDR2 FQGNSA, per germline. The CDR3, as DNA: TGTGCCAGCAGCTCGCCGCCTGGTCTAGCGGGGTACAATGAGCAGTTCTTC. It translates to CASSSPPGLAGYNEQFF.

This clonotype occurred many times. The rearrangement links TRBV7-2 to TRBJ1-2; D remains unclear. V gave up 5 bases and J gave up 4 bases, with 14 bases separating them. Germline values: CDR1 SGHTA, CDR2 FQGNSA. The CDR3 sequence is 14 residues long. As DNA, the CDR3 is TGTGCCAGCAGCGGCCCCCAAAAAGCCTATGGCTACACCTTC. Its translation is CASSGPQKAYGYTF.

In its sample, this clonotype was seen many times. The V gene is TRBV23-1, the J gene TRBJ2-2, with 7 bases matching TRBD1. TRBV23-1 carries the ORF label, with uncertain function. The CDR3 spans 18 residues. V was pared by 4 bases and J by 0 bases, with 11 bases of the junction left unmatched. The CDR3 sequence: CASSPRDSSTTNTGELFF. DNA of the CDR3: TGCGCCAGCAGTCCACGGGACAGCAGTACTACGAACACCGGGGAGCTGTTTTTT.